These 24 T cell receptor beta chains were sequenced from one sample in a study of CD8 T cells in Susac syndrome. When the RNA was reverse transcribed, random hexamers were used with an input of roughly 0.45 to 1 ug. TCRdb used MiXCR to reprocess the immunoSEQ multiplex PCR reads, holding one entry per CDR3 protein. The sample has 100,000 to 150,000 distinct CDR3 sequences, more than 85% seen once. Material for sequencing was CD8+ T cells from PBMCs. The receptors here all came from a human donor with multiple sclerosis.

The chain recombines TRBV4-1 with TRBJ1-2, with 8 positions matching TRBD1. The CDR3 length is 14 residues. Germline V gene sequence: CDR1 MGHRA, CDR2 YSYEKL. J lost 3 bases, V lost 1 base, and 1 base had no gene match. The CDR3 bases are TGCGCCAGCAGCCAAGTGACAGGGGACTATGGCTACACCTTC. Protein sequence: CASSQVTGDYGYTF.

V and J are TRBV20-1 and TRBJ2-7; TRBD1 matches 7 bases. The trim removed 2 bases at V and 4 bases at J, leaving 14 bases unmatched. Per the germline V gene, CDR1 is DFQATT and CDR2 is SNEGSKA (reference sequence). This CDR3 is built from 16 residues. The CDR3 loop reads CSARSGQALLLYEQYF. CDR3 DNA sequence: TGCAGTGCTAGATCCGGACAGGCCCTTCTCTTATACGAGCAGTACTTC.

This chain links TRBV6-1 with TRBJ2-7; TRBD1 matches 11 bases. V trimming: 2 bases; J trimming: 3 bases; junction bases outside the gene matches: 3. Germline values: CDR1 MNHNS, CDR2 SASEGT. CDR3 length equals 15 residues. This CDR3 reads CASSEYGTGGYEQYF. The CDR3 bases are TGTGCCAGCAGTGAATACGGGACAGGGGGCTACGAGCAGTACTTC.

The chain is built from TRBV5-4 and TRBJ2-1; D possibly matches TRBD1 or TRBD2 (5 bases each). This CDR3 is built from 12 residues. V lost 4 bases to trimming and J lost 7 bases, with 9 bases between them. Germline CDR1 reads SGHNT; CDR2 reads YYREEE (reference sequence). The CDR3: CASSGGWNEQFF. CDR3 nucleotides: TGTGCCAGCAGCGGGGGTTGGAATGAGCAGTTCTTC.

V and J are TRBV9 and TRBJ2-5, with TRBD2 matching 7 bases. Germline CDR1 is SGDLS and CDR2 is YYNGEE. The CDR3 loop spans 16 amino acids. V was clipped by 3 bases and J by 1 base; unmatched bases: 9. The CDR3 nucleotides read TGTGCCAGCAGCGAGGAGGCGGGGGAGGCCCAAGAGACCCAGTACTTC. It translates to CASSEEAGEAQETQYF.

This clonotype has a handful of counts. The chain uses TRBV23-1 and TRBJ2-7; D is possibly TRBD2 (6 bases). TRBV23-1 is assigned to the ORF class and has an uncertain function. The CDR3 runs to 15 residues. V was shortened by 3 bases and J by 1 base, with 13 bases between the two germline ends. The CDR3 coding sequence is TGCGCCAGCAGTCAGACGGGAGCCGCTTCCTACGAGCAGTACGTC. Amino acids: CASSQTGAASYEQYV.

The genes are TRBV11-2 and TRBJ2-7; D unresolved. Germline CDR1 and CDR2: SGHAT and FQNNGV. The CDR3 has 13 residues. V was trimmed by 5 bases and J by 2 bases, leaving 10 bases between them. The DNA of the CDR3 is TGTGCCAGCAGCACACCTAGAACCTACGAGCAGTACTTC. As protein: CASSTPRTYEQYF.

The V gene is TRBV13, the J gene TRBJ2-3; 9 bases are a match to TRBD2. Trimming took 4 bases from V and 2 from J; bases not matched to a gene: 10. The CDR3 covers 17 residues. The V gene's germline CDR1 is PRHDT and CDR2 FYEKMQ (reference sequence). CDR3 nucleotide sequence: TGTGCCAGCAGCTCACGCTCTCTAGCGGGGTCCACAGATACGCAGTATTTT. Its translation is CASSSRSLAGSTDTQYF.

V gene TRBV13 combines with J gene TRBJ2-1; D unclear. The CDR3 covers 14 residues. Per germline, CDR1 PRHDT and CDR2 FYEKMQ (reference sequence). Trimming cost V 6 bases and J 0 bases, with 9 bases left between them. The CDR3 nucleotides read TGTGCCAGCAGTTCGAGGTCCTCCTACAATGAGCAGTTCTTC. This translates into CASSSRSSYNEQFF.

The chain couples TRBV5-1 to TRBJ2-7; 8 bases align to TRBD1. CDR3 length: 13 residues. Losses at the gene ends were 2 bases for V and 5 bases for J; bases not matched to a gene: 3. CDR1 and CDR2 (germline): SGHRS, YFSETQ. This CDR3 reads CASSLSGGDEQYF. In nucleotides, the CDR3 is TGCGCCAGCAGCTTATCAGGGGGCGACGAGCAGTACTTC. The variable domain in full, with the rest retrieved from reference TRBV5-1 and TRBJ2-7, is KAGVTQTPRYLIKTRGQQVTLSCSPISGHRSVSWYQQTPGQGLQFLFEYFSETQRNKGNFPGRFSGRQFSNSRSEMNVSTLELGDSALYLCASSLSGGDEQYFGPGTRLTVT.

This chain uses TRBV2 with TRBJ2-7; D gene unclear. In germline, CDR1 is SNHLY, CDR2 FYNNEI. Trimming took 1 base from V and 4 from J, leaving 11 bases between them. CDR3 size: 14 residues. The CDR3 sequence: CASSEEALGYEQYV. CDR3 bases: TGTGCCAGCAGTGAAGAGGCCTTGGGATACGAGCAGTACGTC.

The chain joins TRBV4-1 to TRBJ2-3; TRBD2 aligns across 14 bases. The length of the CDR3 is 19 residues. Trimming removed 5 bases from V and 0 bases from J; junction bases left unmatched: 10. CDR1 is MGHRA and CDR2 is YSYEKL in the germline V gene. Here the CDR3 reads CASSTTSGRALTSTDTQYF. The CDR3 bases are TGCGCCAGCAGCACGACTAGCGGGAGGGCCTTGACTAGCACAGATACGCAGTATTTT.

This clonotype appeared a single time. CDR3 amino acids: CASSLVRGAGNTIYF. The CDR3 DNA sequence: TGTGCCAGCAGTTTGGTCAGGGGGGCTGGAAACACCATATATTTT. The J gene is TRBJ1-3, the V gene TRBV28, with 7 bases aligning to TRBD1. The germline CDR1 and CDR2 sequences are MDHEN and SYDVKM. There are 15 residues in the CDR3. J was trimmed by 2 bases and V by 3 bases; bases with no gene match: 4.

The chain has TRBV6-2 or TRBV6-3 and TRBJ2-7; D may be TRBD2 (5 bases). The CDR3 consists of 13 residues. The V and J ends lost 7 bases and 0 bases respectively, with 10 bases between them. Looked up from germline, CDR1 is MNHEY and CDR2 is SVGEGT. The CDR3 DNA follows: TGTGCCAGCACCTTCGGACTCTCCTACGAGCAGTACTTC. Protein sequence: CASTFGLSYEQYF.

The chain uses TRBV7-2 and TRBJ2-7, with 8 bases lining up with TRBD1. Germline V gives CDR1 SGHTA, CDR2 FQGNSA. The CDR3 spans 13 residues. V lost 5 bases and J lost 6; bases outside the gene matches: 6. In nucleotides, the CDR3 is TGTGCCAGCAGCCCAGGGGGCTCGAGCGAGCAGTACGTC. Translation gives CASSPGGSSEQYV.

In this sample, this clonotype turned up a few times. The chain carries TRBV4-2 and TRBJ2-5; D perhaps matches TRBD2 (6 bases). CDR1 is LGHNA and CDR2 is YNFKEQ in the germline V gene. V was trimmed by 4 bases and J by 1 base, leaving 7 bases between them. This CDR3 contains 13 residues. The CDR3 loop reads CASSPGLQETQYF. The DNA for the CDR3 is TGTGCCAGCAGCCCGGGACTCCAAGAGACCCAGTACTTC.

The chain has TRBV20-1 and TRBJ2-7, with TRBD2 matching 12 bases. There are 15 residues in the CDR3. V lost 0 bases and J lost 1; bases outside the gene matches: 1. Germline CDR1 DFQATT, CDR2 SNEGSKA (reference sequence). The CDR3 nucleotides read TGCAGTGCTAGAGATCTAGCGGGAGGGTCCTACGAGCAGTACGTC. Protein: CSARDLAGGSYEQYV.

This sequence joins TRBV3-1 and TRBJ2-5; 8 bases align to TRBD2. This CDR3 region has 16 residues. J was trimmed by 0 bases and V by 4 bases; bases with no gene match: 7. CDR1 is LGHDT, CDR2 YNNKEL, per germline (reference sequence). For the CDR3, the DNA is TGTGCCAGCAGCCCGCAGCAGCGGGGGCACCAAGAGACCCAGTACTTC. This gives the protein CASSPQQRGHQETQYF.

The rearrangement uses TRBV12-5 and TRBJ1-2; maybe TRBD1 (6 bases). Trimming took off 6 bases at V and 4 bases at J, with 24 bases between the two ends. CDR1 and CDR2 (germline): LGHNT, FRNRAP. This CDR3 spans 17 amino acids. CDR3 region: CASGQQGSRFFGYGYTF. In nucleotides, the CDR3 is TGTGCTAGTGGACAACAGGGATCTAGATTTTTTGGCTATGGCTACACCTTC.

The chain employs TRBV7-9 and TRBJ1-5; weak D call: TRBD1 (5 bases). Germline V gives CDR1 SEHNR, CDR2 FQNEAQ (reference sequence). The CDR3 consists of 16 residues. V lost 4 bases and J 7 bases, leaving 20 bases between the germline ends. The CDR3: CASSSPMEGRGQPQHF. DNA for the CDR3: TGTGCCAGCAGCTCCCCCATGGAGGGACGAGGCCAGCCCCAGCATTTT.

This clonotype was observed a single time. The J gene is TRBJ2-2, the V gene TRBV18; D is unclear. The CDR3 sequence is 18 residues long. Trimming cost V 0 bases and J 1 base, with 15 bases left between them. The germline V gene encodes CDR1 KGHSH and CDR2 LQKENI. CDR3 DNA: TGTGCCAGCTCACCACCAGGGCAGGAGATAAAGAACACCGGGGAGCTGTTTTTT. Translating it yields CASSPPGQEIKNTGELFF.

The chain uses TRBV4-1 and TRBJ2-7; D gene uncertain. V lost 0 bases and J 0 bases, leaving 18 bases between the germline ends. Germline V gives CDR1 MGHRA, CDR2 YSYEKL. The CDR3 contains 18 residues. This CDR3 is CASSQDPDKPSRSYEQYF. CDR3 DNA: TGCGCCAGCAGCCAAGATCCAGATAAACCTTCCCGCTCCTACGAGCAGTACTTC.

This chain uses TRBV7-8 with TRBJ2-3; perhaps TRBD2 as D (7 bases). The V and J ends lost 2 bases and 1 base respectively, with 10 bases between them. This CDR3 spans 15 amino acids. Germline CDR1 is SGHVS and CDR2 is FQNEAQ. The CDR3, as DNA: TGTGCCAGCAGCTTACCGGGGGGCGGCACAGATACGCAGTATTTT. Encoded protein: CASSLPGGGTDTQYF. Supplemented by reference TRBV7-8 and TRBJ2-3, the full variable domain reads GAGVSQSPRYKVAKRGQDVALRCDPISGHVSLFWYQQALGQGPEFLTYFQNEAQLDKSGLPSDRFFAERPEGSVSTLKIQRTQQEDSAVYLCASSLPGGGTDTQYFGPGTRLTVL.

The chain joins TRBV9 to TRBJ2-2; tentatively, D is TRBD2 (6 bases). CDR3 length: 15 residues. The ends were cut back, 0 bases at V and 6 bases at J, with 12 bases in the middle. CDR1 and CDR2 from the germline V gene are SGDLS and YYNGEE. The CDR3 nucleotides are TGTGCCAGCAGCGTAGCGGGGGAGGTTGCCGGGGAGCTGTTTTTT. Its translation: CASSVAGEVAGELFF.